This passage covers 20 T cell receptor beta chains from one sample sequenced in a study of human T cells and chemical hapten exposure. Indicated time point: patch test 1, 2 weeks after DPC sensitization. Specified treatment: therapeutic diphenylcyclopropenone sensitization with weekly scalp DPC. One entry per CDR3 protein, called by TCRdb with MiXCR from the RACE reads. The table includes 150,000 to 200,000 distinct CDR3 sequences, roughly 14% detected once. The sequences come from whole blood, collected in connection with sensitization to the hapten diphenylcyclopropenone (DPC). All receptors derive from a young woman with alopecia areata. Some clones in this sample may be carry-over from other donors' samples.

This clonotype appeared a few times. This chain joins TRBV6-2 or TRBV6-3 and TRBJ1-5; D may be TRBD1 (6 bases). Germline V gives CDR1 MNHEY, CDR2 SVGEGT. The CDR3 is 16 amino acids. V was clipped by 0 bases and J by 4 bases, with 13 bases between them. The CDR3 region is CASSYSRRGQNQPQHF. The CDR3 DNA sequence: TGTGCCAGCAGTTACTCGAGGCGGGGGCAAAATCAGCCCCAGCATTTT.

This clonotype appeared a few times. The chain has TRBV6-5 and TRBJ2-2; D is unclear. From germline, CDR1 is MNHEY and CDR2 SVGAGI. V lost 1 base and J lost 5, with 8 bases in between. The CDR3 is made up of 14 amino acids. The CDR3 here is CASSYFTATGELFF. The CDR3 DNA follows: TGTGCCAGCAGTTACTTCACAGCTACCGGGGAGCTGTTTTTT.

This clonotype was observed many times. The chain links TRBV25-1 to TRBJ2-3; D possibly corresponds to TRBD2 (5 bases). CDR3 length: 17 amino acids. CDR1 is MGHDK, CDR2 SYGVNS, per germline. Trimming took off 2 bases at V and 0 bases at J, with 15 bases between the two ends. The CDR3 protein is CASSESGGPTSTDTQYF. DNA for the CDR3: TGTGCCAGCAGTGAAAGTGGAGGTCCCACTAGCACAGATACGCAGTATTTT. The full variable domain, in which reference TRBV25-1 and TRBJ2-3 provide the parts outside the CDR3, is EADIYQTPRYLVIGTGKKITLECSQTMGHDKMYWYQQDPGMELHLIHYSYGVNSTEKGDLSSESTVSRIRTEHFPLTLESARPSHTSQYLCASSESGGPTSTDTQYFGPGTRLTVL.

The chain has TRBV10-3 and TRBJ1-2; D is uncertain. The CDR3 loop spans 12 amino acids. The germline V and J ends were trimmed by 7 bases and 3 bases, with 9 bases remaining between them. Germline CDR1 is ENHRY and CDR2 is SYGVKD. CDR3 sequence: CAIKSRDYGYTF. The CDR3, as DNA: TGTGCCATCAAGTCCCGGGACTATGGCTACACCTTC.

In its sample, this clonotype was seen a few times. The rearrangement joins TRBV7-3 to TRBJ2-3; D perhaps matches TRBD1 (5 bases). V lost 3 bases and J 5 bases, leaving 6 bases between the germline ends. The CDR3 runs 12 residues. Germline CDR1 and CDR2: SGHTA and FQGTGA. CDR3 bases: TGTGCCAGCAGCTTGCAGGGAGATACGCAGTATTTT. This codes for CASSLQGDTQYF.

Only a few counts were recorded for this clonotype. V and J are TRBV6-5 and TRBJ1-5; TRBD1 matches 10 bases. V shed 6 bases and J 3 bases; nucleotides not matched to a gene: 2. This CDR3 has 14 residues. Per germline, CDR1 MNHEY and CDR2 SVGAGI. The DNA of the CDR3 is TGTGCCAGCAGGGGGACAGGGGTCAATCAGCCCCAGCATTTT. Translation gives CASRGTGVNQPQHF.

The rearrangement uses TRBV7-2 and TRBJ2-2; D is unclear. The CDR3 runs to 15 residues. V was trimmed by 1 base and J by 0 bases, leaving 6 bases between them. Germline CDR1 is SGHTA and CDR2 is FQGNSA. In DNA form, the CDR3 reads TGTGCCAGCAGCTTAGGCAAGGCGAACACCGGGGAGCTGTTTTTT. This sequence encodes CASSLGKANTGELFF.

The J gene is TRBJ1-5, the V gene TRBV7-2, with 8 bases identical to TRBD1. This CDR3 is 15 amino acids long. The V gene end was trimmed by 5 bases and the J gene end by 6 bases; junction bases not matched to a gene: 9. The germline CDR1 and CDR2 sequences are SGHTA and FQGNSA. CDR3 in amino acids: CASSPRQGMGQPQHF. CDR3 nucleotides: TGTGCCAGCAGCCCTCGACAGGGGATGGGTCAGCCCCAGCATTTT.

This clonotype was recorded many times. The rearrangement joins TRBV18 to TRBJ1-3; 7 bases match TRBD1. The CDR3 has 16 residues. Germline V gene data show CDR1 as KGHSH and CDR2 as LQKENI. V was pared by 3 bases and J by 0 bases, with 5 bases of the junction left unmatched. This chain's CDR3 is CASSPPGQYSGNTIYF. The DNA of the CDR3 is TGTGCCAGCTCACCGCCGGGACAGTACTCTGGAAACACCATATATTTT.

The chain employs TRBV30 and TRBJ2-7; weak D call: TRBD1 (6 bases). Trimming left V 3 bases short and J 3 bases short, with 21 bases between. The germline V gene has CDR1 GTSNPN and CDR2 SVGIG (reference sequence). The CDR3 is 16 residues long. DNA of the CDR3: TGTGCCTGGAGCCCCGGGACACAGGCCCCCTACTACGAGCAGTACTTC. Its protein product is CAWSPGTQAPYYEQYF.

This clonotype was seen more than once but under ten times. The V and J genes are TRBV6-6 and TRBJ2-2; 14 nucleotides line up with TRBD2. There are 18 residues in the CDR3. V lost 0 bases, J lost 4 bases, and 4 bases stayed unmatched. Germline CDR1 reads MNHNY; CDR2 reads SVGAGI (reference sequence). The CDR3 is CASSYSATSGGATGELFF. The CDR3 nucleotides read TGTGCCAGCAGTTACTCCGCGACTAGCGGGGGGGCCACCGGGGAGCTGTTTTTT.

This clonotype was seen at least ten times. The chain couples TRBV5-1 to TRBJ1-4; 9 bases align to TRBD1. CDR3 length equals 16 residues. V shed 1 base and J 8 bases; nucleotides not matched to a gene: 9. Germline loops: CDR1 SGHRS, CDR2 YFSETQ. DNA for the CDR3: TGCGCCAGCAGCTTGAGGTCGGGACAGGGTAACGAAAAACTGTTTTTT. Protein product: CASSLRSGQGNEKLFF.

V usage is TRBV28 and J usage is TRBJ1-5; D gene uncertain. The CDR3 runs to 14 residues. Germline assignment: CDR1 MDHEN and CDR2 SYDVKM. V was shortened by 6 bases and J by 5 bases, with 14 bases between the two germline ends. The CDR3 DNA sequence: TGTGCCAGCAGCCTCGGACGGGAGGATCAGCCCCAGCATTTT. Encoded protein: CASSLGREDQPQHF. The full variable domain, in which reference TRBV28 and TRBJ1-5 provide the parts outside the CDR3, is DVKVTQSSRYLVKRTGEKVFLECVQDMDHENMFWYRQDPGLGLRLIYFSYDVKMKEKGDIPEGYSVSREKKERFSLILESASTNQTSMYLCASSLGREDQPQHFGDGTRLSIL.

This clonotype was picked up a small number of times. This chain uses TRBV5-1 with TRBJ2-3; 9 positions agree with TRBD2. The CDR3 has 16 residues. Germline trimming cut 4 bases from V and 1 base from J; bases unmatched to any gene: 7. Germline CDR1 reads SGHRS; CDR2 reads YFSETQ. The chain's CDR3 is CASSAEASGGTDTQYF. In DNA, the CDR3 is TGCGCCAGCAGCGCTGAAGCTAGCGGGGGCACAGATACGCAGTATTTT.

The sample holds a few counts of this clonotype. CDR3 bases: TGCGCCAGCAGCCAAGGCAACGGAGGGGGGGCAGATACGCAGTATTTT. Its translation is CASSQGNGGGADTQYF. The rearrangement joins TRBV4-3 to TRBJ2-3; D perhaps matches TRBD2 (7 bases). V shed 1 base and J shed 4 bases, with 15 bases lying between them. CDR3 size: 16 residues. From germline, CDR1 is LGHNA and CDR2 YSLEER.

The V and J genes are TRBV30 and TRBJ1-4; 8 bases fit TRBD1. V gave up 1 base and J gave up 10 bases; unmatched junction bases: 5. The CDR3 length is 13 residues. The germline V gene has CDR1 GTSNPN and CDR2 SVGIG (reference sequence). Here the CDR3 DNA reads TGTGCCTGGAGTGGCAGACAGGGGAGAAAACTGTTTTTT. It translates to CAWSGRQGRKLFF.

Ten or more counts support this clonotype. V gene TRBV28 combines with J gene TRBJ2-7; possibly TRBD2 for D (7 bases). CDR3 length equals 15 residues. Germline CDR1 reads MDHEN; CDR2 reads SYDVKM. V was shortened by 7 bases and J by 4 bases, with 20 bases between the two germline ends. This CDR3 reads CASTLGGVSSYEQYF. The DNA of the CDR3 is TGTGCCAGCACTCTAGGGGGGGTTTCTTCGTACGAGCAGTACTTC.

At least ten counts were recorded for this clonotype. V is TRBV15 and J is TRBJ1-5; D is possibly TRBD1 (5 bases). The V and J ends lost 5 bases and 1 base respectively, with 12 bases between them. This CDR3 is 15 amino acids long. Germline V gene data show CDR1 as LNHNV and CDR2 as YYDKDF (reference sequence). The CDR3 DNA sequence: TGTGCCACCAGCGTCAGACAGCCGAGCAATCAGCCCCAGCATTTT. The encoded protein is CATSVRQPSNQPQHF.

This clonotype was counted between two and nine times. The V call is TRBV4-3, the J call TRBJ2-1; no firm D call. The germline V gene has CDR1 LGHNA and CDR2 YSLEER. This CDR3 region has 13 residues. The V and J ends lost 3 bases and 8 bases respectively, with 11 bases between them. The CDR3 nucleotides are TGCGCCAGCAGCCACCCAGGTGCGGATGAGCAGTTCTTC. This gives the protein CASSHPGADEQFF.

The chain carries TRBV23-1 and TRBJ2-5; D is perhaps TRBD1 or TRBD2 (6 bases each). TRBV23-1 is identified as an open reading frame with a role that is uncertain. The V and J ends lost 4 bases and 1 base respectively, with 10 bases between them. This CDR3 is built from 14 residues. DNA for the CDR3: TGCGCCAGCAGTCGGCGGGACACCCAAGAGACCCAGTACTTC. Its translation: CASSRRDTQETQYF.